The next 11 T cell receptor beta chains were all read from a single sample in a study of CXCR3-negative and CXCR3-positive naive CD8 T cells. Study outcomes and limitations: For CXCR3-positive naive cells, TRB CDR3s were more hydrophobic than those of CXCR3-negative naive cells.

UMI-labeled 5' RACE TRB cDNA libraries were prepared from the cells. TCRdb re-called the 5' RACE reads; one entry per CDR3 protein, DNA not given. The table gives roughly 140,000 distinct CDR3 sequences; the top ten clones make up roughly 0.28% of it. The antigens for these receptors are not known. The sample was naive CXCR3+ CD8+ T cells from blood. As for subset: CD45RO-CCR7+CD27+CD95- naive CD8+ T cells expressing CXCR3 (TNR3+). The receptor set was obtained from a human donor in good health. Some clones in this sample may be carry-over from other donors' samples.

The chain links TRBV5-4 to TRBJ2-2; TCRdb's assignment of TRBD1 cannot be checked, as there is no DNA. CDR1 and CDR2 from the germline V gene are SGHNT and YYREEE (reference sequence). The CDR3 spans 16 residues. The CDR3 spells CASSLGGIGGTGELFF.

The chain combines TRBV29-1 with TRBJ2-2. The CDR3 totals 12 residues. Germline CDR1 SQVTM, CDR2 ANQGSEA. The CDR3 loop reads CSVDLEAGELFF.

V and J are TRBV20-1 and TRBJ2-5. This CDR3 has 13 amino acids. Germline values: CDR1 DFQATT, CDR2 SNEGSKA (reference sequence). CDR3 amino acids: CSATDTNPETQYF.

CDR3 protein: CAWSGALGDEQFF. The V and J genes are TRBV30 and TRBJ2-1; TCRdb calls TRBD2, which cannot be checked without DNA. Germline-derived CDR1 and CDR2 are GTSNPN and SVGIG (reference sequence). The CDR3 totals 13 residues.

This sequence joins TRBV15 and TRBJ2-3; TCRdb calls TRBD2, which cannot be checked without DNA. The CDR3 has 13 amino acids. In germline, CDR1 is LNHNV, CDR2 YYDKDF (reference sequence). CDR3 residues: CATLAGALDTQYF.

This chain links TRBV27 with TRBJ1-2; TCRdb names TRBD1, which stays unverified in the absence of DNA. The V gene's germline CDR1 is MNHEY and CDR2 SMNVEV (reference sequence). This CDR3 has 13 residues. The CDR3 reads CASRNRGNYGYTF.

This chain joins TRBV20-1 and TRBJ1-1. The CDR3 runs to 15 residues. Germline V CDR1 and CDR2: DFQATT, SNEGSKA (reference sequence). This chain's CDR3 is CSASILEDRPTEAFF.

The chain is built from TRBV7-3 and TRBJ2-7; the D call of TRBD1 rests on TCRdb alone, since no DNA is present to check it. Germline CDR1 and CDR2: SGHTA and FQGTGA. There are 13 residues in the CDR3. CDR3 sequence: CASSLSGGDEQYF.

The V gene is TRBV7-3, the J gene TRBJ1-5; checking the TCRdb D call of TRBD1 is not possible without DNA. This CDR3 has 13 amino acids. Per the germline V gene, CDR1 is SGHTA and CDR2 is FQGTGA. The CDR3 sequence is CASSPTQGQPQHF.

CDR3 amino acids: CASSGLAGGTYNEQFF. V usage is TRBV9 and J usage is TRBJ2-1; TCRdb proposes TRBD2, but this gene call is untestable without DNA. CDR1 and CDR2 (germline): SGDLS, YYNGEE. This CDR3 has 16 residues.

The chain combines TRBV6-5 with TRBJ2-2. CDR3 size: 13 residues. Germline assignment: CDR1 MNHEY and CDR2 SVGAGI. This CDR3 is CASTPLLTGELFF.